Presented here are 3 T cell receptor beta chains from one specimen sequenced in a study of blood T cell repertoires in COVID-19. Here immunoSEQ multiplex PCR was the method, and the copy in TCRdb shows in-frame clones only, minus some. Here the sample spans around 200,000 clones, roughly 80% being singletons. Sequenced: peripheral blood. The receptors come from a human donor with acute or convalescent COVID-19. The donor label of this sample is uncertain.

The CDR3 sequence: CASSQAGLAGVLGTDTQYF. CDR3 nucleotide sequence: TGTGCCAGCAGCCAGGCGGGACTAGCGGGAGTCCTGGGCACAGATACGCAGTATTTT. The rearrangement uses TRBV7-6 and TRBJ2-3, with 14 bases that match TRBD2. Germline V lookup: CDR1 SGHVS, CDR2 FNYEAQ. CDR3 length: 19 residues. V gave up 5 bases and J gave up 1 base; unmatched junction bases: 11.

The chain links TRBV7-2 to TRBJ2-3; 7 nucleotides align to TRBD1. Germline V gene data show CDR1 as SGHTA and CDR2 as FQGNSA. The CDR3 loop spans 15 amino acids. Unmatched junction bases numbered 6, after V lost 1 base and J lost 5 bases. CDR3 residues: CASSLEGAVKDTQYF. The CDR3 nucleotides read TGTGCCAGCAGCTTAGAGGGGGCAGTTAAAGATACGCAGTATTTT. Looking up the rest from reference TRBV7-2 and TRBJ2-3 gives the full variable domain: GAGVSQSPSNKVTEKGKDVELRCDPISGHTALYWYRQSLGQGLEFLIYFQGNSAPDKSGLPSDRFSAERTGGSVSTLTIQRTQQEDSAVYLCASSLEGAVKDTQYFGPGTRLTVL.

The J gene is TRBJ1-2, the V gene TRBV7-9; D unclear. This CDR3 is 13 amino acids long. Between the trimmed V and J ends, which lost 5 bases and 4 bases, there was a span of 11 bases. Germline CDR1 reads SEHNR; CDR2 reads FQNEAQ (reference sequence). The CDR3 region is CASSPGSSYGYTF. CDR3 nucleotides: TGTGCCAGCAGCCCGGGATCTAGCTATGGCTACACCTTC.